This T cell receptor (beta chain) was sequenced in a study of cytomegalovirus exposure and HLA in healthy donors. With 3 bases removed from V and 0 bases from J, the gap between germline ends came to 9 bases. CDR1 is SGHAT and CDR2 is FQNNGV in the germline V gene. The CDR3 extends over 15 amino acids. This PCR relied on a set of 60 Vbeta primers and 13 Jbeta primers. Sequencing was performed with immunoSEQ multiplex PCR; in TCRdb, only in-frame clones are kept and a portion is missing. The data hold 150,000 to 200,000 clones, with over 80% observed a single time. This clone occurred once. What it binds is unknown. Study findings and constraints: A later analysis by the authors found several of the most significant clusters apparently linked to common viral pathogens. Reportedly, diagnosis of cytomegalovirus status by the classifier showed high specificity and sensitivity. In an earlier analysis, about 90% or about 30%: the productive usage of most TCR beta V segments.

Sequenced material: PBMCs. The source of this sequence is a man in his fifties in good health and CMV-seropositive. V usage is TRBV11-2 and J usage is TRBJ1-3; a possible D gene is TRBD1 (5 bases). The CDR3 protein is CASSFGHPSGNTIYF. The CDR3 bases are TGTGCCAGCAGCTTTGGACACCCCTCTGGAAACACCATATATTTT.